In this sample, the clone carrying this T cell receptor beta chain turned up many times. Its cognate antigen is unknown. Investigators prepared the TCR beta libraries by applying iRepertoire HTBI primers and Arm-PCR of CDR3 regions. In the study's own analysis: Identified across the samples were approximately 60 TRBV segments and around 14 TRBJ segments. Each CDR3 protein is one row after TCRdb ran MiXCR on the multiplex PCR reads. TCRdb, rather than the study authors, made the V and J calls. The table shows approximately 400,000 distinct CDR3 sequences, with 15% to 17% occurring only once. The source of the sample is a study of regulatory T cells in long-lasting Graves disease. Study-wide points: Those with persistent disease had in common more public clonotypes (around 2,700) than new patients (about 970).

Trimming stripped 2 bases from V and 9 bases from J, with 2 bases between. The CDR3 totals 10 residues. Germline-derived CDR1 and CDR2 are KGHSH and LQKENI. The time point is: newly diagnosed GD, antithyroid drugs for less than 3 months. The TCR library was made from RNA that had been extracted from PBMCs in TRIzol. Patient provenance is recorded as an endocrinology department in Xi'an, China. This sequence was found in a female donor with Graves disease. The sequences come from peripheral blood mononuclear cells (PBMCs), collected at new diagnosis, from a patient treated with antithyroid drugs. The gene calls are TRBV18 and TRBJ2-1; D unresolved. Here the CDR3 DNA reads TGTGCCAGCTCACCAGGTGAGCAGTTCTTC. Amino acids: CASSPGEQFF.